Following are 24 T cell receptor beta chains from one sample sequenced in a study of CD8 T cells in Susac syndrome. Reverse transcription of roughly 0.5 to 1 ug RNA used random hexamers. TCRdb re-analysed the immunoSEQ multiplex PCR reads in MiXCR, keeping a single row per CDR3 protein. The table has 110,000 or so distinct CDR3 sequences, 80% to 95% seen once. The sample consisted of CD8+ T cells from PBMCs. The origin of the receptors is a human donor in good health.

This sequence joins TRBV6-1 and TRBJ1-5; D gene ambiguous. There are 16 residues in the CDR3. V lost 6 bases, J lost 2 bases, and 17 bases lay in between. From germline, CDR1 is MNHNS and CDR2 SASEGT. The CDR3 bases are TGTGCCAGCAGCCCCTCCATCGCCGGGGGCAATCAGCCCCAGCATTTT. Protein product: CASSPSIAGGNQPQHF.

This clonotype has more than one count but fewer than ten. The germline gene is not matched at one end of the junction; a read error may be the cause. This chain joins TRBV3-1 and TRBJ2-7; D ambiguous. The CDR3 has 9 amino acids. The V gene's germline CDR1 is LGHDT and CDR2 YNNKEL (reference sequence). The CDR3 region is CACRPEQYF. The CDR3 coding sequence is TGTGCCTGCAGGCCCGAGCAGTACTTC.

V and J are TRBV5-1 and TRBJ2-2, with a weak D call TRBD2 (5 bases). With 4 bases removed from V and 0 bases from J, the gap between germline ends came to 10 bases. The V gene's germline CDR1 is SGHRS and CDR2 YFSETQ. This CDR3 comprises 15 residues. The CDR3 region is CASSGGIPNTGELFF. DNA of the CDR3: TGCGCCAGCAGCGGAGGAATACCGAACACCGGGGAGCTGTTTTTT.

This sequence joins TRBV27 and TRBJ1-6; D may be TRBD1 (5 bases). CDR1 and CDR2 (germline): MNHEY, SMNVEV (reference sequence). The CDR3 loop spans 14 amino acids. V shed 6 bases and J shed 6 bases, with 12 bases lying between them. For the CDR3, the DNA is TGTGCCAGCAGCGGGGCTCCCGCTAATTCACCCCTCCACTTT. The encoded protein is CASSGAPANSPLHF.

This rearrangement joins TRBV3-1 to TRBJ1-3; D is uncertain. CDR1 LGHDT and CDR2 YNNKEL come from the germline V gene (reference sequence). The CDR3 length is 13 residues. V lost 3 bases and J lost 8, with 11 bases in between. The CDR3 spells CASSQATGDTIYF. The CDR3 region has the DNA TGTGCCAGCAGCCAGGCGACCGGGGACACCATATATTTT.

The CDR3 here is CASSGPWDEQYF. In DNA form, the CDR3 reads TGTGCCAGCAGCGGGCCCTGGGACGAGCAGTACTTC. The J gene is TRBJ2-7, the V gene TRBV5-6; unclear D gene. Trimming stripped 4 bases from V and 5 bases from J, with 10 bases between. Germline-derived CDR1 and CDR2 are SGHDT and YYEEEE. This CDR3 is 12 amino acids long.

The genes are TRBV14 and TRBJ1-3; no reliable D call. The CDR3 has 14 residues. Trimming left V 1 base short and J 2 bases short, with 6 bases between. The germline V gene encodes CDR1 SGHDN and CDR2 FVKESK. The CDR3 loop is CASSQVGAGNTIYF. CDR3 coding DNA: TGTGCCAGCAGCCAAGTGGGAGCTGGAAACACCATATATTTT.

To note about this clonotype: A junction end diverges from the germline sequence, so it may reflect a read error. The rearrangement links TRBV7-9 to TRBJ1-6; D remains unclear. The CDR3 has 14 amino acids. The germline CDR1 and CDR2 sequences are SEHNR and FQNEAQ (reference sequence). This CDR3 reads CASSFPPTNSPLHF. DNA of the CDR3: TGTGCCAGCAGCTTTCCCCCCACTAATTCGCCCCTCCACTTT.

Only a few counts were recorded for this clonotype. V and J are TRBV7-2 and TRBJ2-5; no clear D gene. V was cut by 5 bases and J by 2 bases, with 12 bases left in between. Per the germline V gene, CDR1 is SGHTA and CDR2 is FQGNSA. CDR3 length: 14 amino acids. The CDR3 region is CASSGRALQETQYF. The CDR3 region has the DNA TGTGCCAGCAGCGGCCGGGCGCTACAAGAGACCCAGTACTTC. The full variable domain, with the rest looked up from reference TRBV7-2 and TRBJ2-5, is GAGVSQSPSNKVTEKGKDVELRCDPISGHTALYWYRQSLGQGLEFLIYFQGNSAPDKSGLPSDRFSAERTGGSVSTLTIQRTQQEDSAVYLCASSGRALQETQYFGPGTRLLVL.

The chain has TRBV20-1 and TRBJ1-1; the match to TRBD1 covers 7 bases. V shed 1 base, J shed 1 base, and the junction held 3 bases outside the gene matches. The germline gives CDR1 DFQATT, CDR2 SNEGSKA (reference sequence). This CDR3 has 14 amino acids. The CDR3 loop is CSARARTGNTEAFF. CDR3 bases: TGCAGTGCTAGAGCCCGGACAGGGAACACTGAAGCTTTCTTT.

The sample holds one count of this clonotype. The rearrangement links TRBV2 to TRBJ1-2; 7 positions match TRBD1. This CDR3 is 14 amino acids long. CDR1 is SNHLY and CDR2 is FYNNEI in the germline V gene. V lost 4 bases and J lost 3; bases outside the gene matches: 5. Written as DNA, the CDR3 is TGTGCCAGCAGTGCAGGGGGTTATTACTATGGCTACACCTTC. Its protein product is CASSAGGYYYGYTF. The full variable domain, rest sourced from reference TRBV2 and TRBJ1-2, is EPEVTQTPSHQVTQMGQEVILRCVPISNHLYFYWYRQILGQKVEFLVSFYNNEISEKSEIFDDQFSVERPDGSNFTLKIRSTKLEDSAMYFCASSAGGYYYGYTFGSGTRLTVV.

Only one count was recorded for this clonotype. The genes are TRBV19 and TRBJ2-3; 11 bases are shared with TRBD2. Germline CDR1 is LNHDA and CDR2 is SQIVND (reference sequence). Trimming cost V 9 bases and J 5 bases; bases outside gene matches: 7. This CDR3 is 14 amino acids long. For the CDR3, the DNA is TGTGCCAGCAGCCTAGCGGGAGGACGAGATACGCAGTATTTT. As protein: CASSLAGGRDTQYF.

The chain is built from TRBV7-2 and TRBJ2-7; a possible D gene is TRBD1 (6 bases). This CDR3 is 15 amino acids long. Germline V gene data show CDR1 as SGHTA and CDR2 as FQGNSA. V lost 1 base and J lost 2, with 12 bases in between. This CDR3 reads CASSLGLTGTYEQYF. CDR3 in DNA: TGTGCCAGCAGCTTAGGGTTAACAGGGACCTACGAGCAGTACTTC.

The V call is TRBV24-1, the J call TRBJ2-2; 8 nucleotides align to TRBD1. The CDR3 has 13 amino acids. Per the germline V gene, CDR1 is KGHDR and CDR2 is SFDVKD. After removal of 9 bases from V and 3 bases from J, the junction contained 2 bases not matched to a gene. CDR3 sequence reads: CATEDRDTGELFF. The CDR3, as DNA: TGTGCCACCGAGGACAGGGACACCGGGGAGCTGTTTTTT.

The count of this clonotype is one. The J gene is TRBJ2-5, the V gene TRBV5-1; 13 nucleotides line up with TRBD2. V lost 4 bases, J lost 1 base, and 7 bases stayed unmatched. Germline V gives CDR1 SGHRS, CDR2 YFSETQ. The CDR3 has 17 amino acids. The CDR3 nucleotides read TGCGCCAGCAGCACCGGACTAGCGGGGGACGTCCAAGAGACCCAGTACTTC. The encoded protein is CASSTGLAGDVQETQYF.

This clonotype was picked up one time. The chain is built from TRBV12-3 or TRBV12-4 and TRBJ2-1; no clear D gene. With 5 bases removed from V and 0 bases from J, the gap between germline ends came to 11 bases. The CDR3 contains 15 residues. CDR3 coding DNA: TGTGCCAGCAGTCCTGACTCCTACTCCTACAATGAGCAGTTCTTC. This sequence encodes CASSPDSYSYNEQFF.

The rearrangement links TRBV7-8 to TRBJ2-1, with 8 positions matching TRBD2. J gave up 0 bases and V 8 bases, and 24 bases lay outside the gene matches. The CDR3 covers 21 residues. CDR1 and CDR2 (germline): SGHVS, FQNEAQ. The CDR3: CASAPPSLAGGVHSSYNEQFF. The CDR3 region has the DNA TGTGCCAGCGCGCCCCCCTCTTTGGCGGGAGGCGTCCACAGCTCCTACAATGAGCAGTTCTTC. The variable domain in full, with the rest retrieved from reference TRBV7-8 and TRBJ2-1, is GAGVSQSPRYKVAKRGQDVALRCDPISGHVSLFWYQQALGQGPEFLTYFQNEAQLDKSGLPSDRFFAERPEGSVSTLKIQRTQQEDSAVYLCASAPPSLAGGVHSSYNEQFFGPGTRLTVL.

This clonotype was observed a single time. The chain has TRBV5-6 and TRBJ2-3, with 16 bases fitting TRBD2. CDR1 SGHDT and CDR2 YYEEEE come from the germline V gene. There are 18 residues in the CDR3. V lost 4 bases, J lost 6 bases, and 11 bases stayed unmatched. CDR3 residues: CASSLMPGTSGRADTQYF. The CDR3 DNA reads TGTGCCAGCAGCCTGATGCCCGGGACTAGCGGGAGGGCTGATACGCAGTATTTT.

The V call is TRBV5-6, the J call TRBJ2-7; D ambiguous. Germline CDR1 reads SGHDT; CDR2 reads YYEEEE. This CDR3 is built from 13 residues. V was clipped by 1 base and J by 3 bases, with 8 bases between them. The DNA of the CDR3 is TGTGCCAGCAGCTTGCCCGGAGTCTACGAGCAGTACTTC. This gives the protein CASSLPGVYEQYF.

The chain links TRBV24-1 to TRBJ2-1; 7 positions match TRBD1. This CDR3 region has 15 residues. The V and J ends lost 3 bases and 8 bases, in that order; junction bases with no gene match: 9. Germline assignment: CDR1 KGHDR and CDR2 SFDVKD. The CDR3 spells CATSDPTGIGDEQFF. CDR3 DNA sequence: TGTGCCACCAGTGATCCGACAGGGATCGGCGATGAGCAGTTCTTC.

The chain links TRBV10-3 to TRBJ1-1; D possibly corresponds to TRBD1 (5 bases). This CDR3 is 14 amino acids long. The V end was cut by 10 bases, the J end by 2 bases, with 17 bases between. CDR1 and CDR2 (germline): ENHRY, SYGVKD. The CDR3 sequence is CATTIRQGNTEAFF. CDR3 in DNA: TGTGCCACCACGATACGGCAGGGAAACACTGAAGCTTTCTTT.

This chain links TRBV19 with TRBJ2-1, with a tentative D call TRBD1 (6 bases). CDR1 is LNHDA, CDR2 SQIVND, per germline (reference sequence). V was cut by 2 bases and J by 1 base, with 9 bases left in between. This CDR3 has 15 amino acids. DNA for the CDR3: TGTGCCAGTAGTATAACAGGGAGATCCTACAATGAGCAGTTCTTC. It specifies CASSITGRSYNEQFF.

The genes are TRBV18 and TRBJ2-7; 8 bases are a match to TRBD1. With V trimmed by 5 bases and J by 3 bases, 9 bases remained unmatched. This CDR3 contains 15 residues. Germline values: CDR1 KGHSH, CDR2 LQKENI. CDR3 nucleotide sequence: TGTGCCAGCTCAGTCGGACAGGGCTACGGCTACGAGCAGTACTTC. This sequence encodes CASSVGQGYGYEQYF.

The rearrangement joins TRBV6-5 to TRBJ2-1; 7 bases are a match to TRBD2. The V and J ends lost 2 bases and 3 bases, in that order; junction bases with no gene match: 7. The germline gives CDR1 MNHEY, CDR2 SVGAGI. The CDR3 is made up of 16 amino acids. The CDR3 DNA reads as TGTGCCAGCAGTTACGACGCTAGCGGCATCTACAATGAGCAGTTCTTC. Translation gives CASSYDASGIYNEQFF.